These 25 T cell receptor beta chains were all obtained from the same sample, sequenced in a study of T cell responses to AZD1222 COVID-19 vaccine. Profiling relied on immunoSEQ multiplex PCR, and the TCRdb table lists in-frame clones only, not all of them. Among roughly 140,000 clones listed, more than 80% were seen once. The source material was peripheral blood, sampled on day 0 of AZD1222 vaccination. Every receptor here comes from an adult in good health.

V usage is TRBV4-1 and J usage is TRBJ2-1; 10 positions match TRBD2. Losses at the gene ends were 1 base for V and 12 bases for J; bases not matched to a gene: 15. The CDR3 is made up of 17 amino acids. Germline loops: CDR1 MGHRA, CDR2 YSYEKL. In nucleotides, the CDR3 is TGCGCCAGCAGCCAAGCCCAACTAGCGGGAATGTTCACGACGCAGTTCTTC. Translation gives CASSQAQLAGMFTTQFF.

This clone was recorded only once. The chain employs TRBV15 and TRBJ1-5; D unresolved. V lost 1 base and J lost 3, with 13 bases in between. This CDR3 spans 16 amino acids. CDR1 LNHNV and CDR2 YYDKDF come from the germline V gene (reference sequence). The CDR3 DNA sequence: TGTGCCACCAGCAGAGCGTGGCGGGGTGTCAATCAGCCCCAGCATTTT. Encoded protein: CATSRAWRGVNQPQHF. The full variable domain, its missing parts supplied by reference TRBV15 and TRBJ1-5, is DAMVIQNPRYQVTQFGKPVTLSCSQTLNHNVMYWYQQKSSQAPKLLFHYYDKDFNNEADTPDNFQSRRPNTSFCFLDIRSPGLGDTAMYLCATSRAWRGVNQPQHFGDGTRLSIL.

The rearrangement links TRBV6-5 to TRBJ1-2; D uncertain. Germline V gene data show CDR1 as MNHEY and CDR2 as SVGAGI. The CDR3 consists of 13 residues. Trimming shortened V by 0 bases and J by 2 bases, and 4 bases separated the two germline ends. CDR3 nucleotides: TGTGCCAGCAGTTACTCCGGGAACTATGGCTACACCTTC. As protein: CASSYSGNYGYTF.

The chain is built from TRBV27 and TRBJ1-1, with D hard to call. Germline V gene sequence: CDR1 MNHEY, CDR2 SMNVEV (reference sequence). The CDR3 loop spans 11 amino acids. Trimming pared 6 bases from V and 8 bases from J, leaving 10 bases between. The CDR3 coding sequence is TGTGCCAGCAGGGTGGGAGGAGAAGCTTTCTTT. Translation: CASRVGGEAFF.

The rearrangement joins TRBV7-8 to TRBJ2-2; no clear D. V lost 5 bases, J lost 6 bases, and 13 bases lay in between. Germline CDR1 SGHVS, CDR2 FQNEAQ. CDR3 length equals 14 residues. CDR3 bases: TGTGCCAGCAGCCCGCTCCAATTCGCCGGGGAGCTGTTTTTT. Protein product: CASSPLQFAGELFF.

This chain joins TRBV6-1 and TRBJ1-6; 10 bases map to TRBD1. The CDR3 loop spans 17 amino acids. The germline CDR1 and CDR2 sequences are MNHNS and SASEGT. The trim removed 2 bases at V and 6 bases at J, leaving 7 bases unmatched. The CDR3 here is CASSERGTGELNSPLHF. The CDR3 nucleotides read TGTGCCAGCAGTGAACGAGGGACAGGGGAACTTAATTCACCCCTCCACTTT.

The chain employs TRBV11-2 and TRBJ1-1; D unclear. CDR1 is SGHAT, CDR2 FQNNGV, per germline. V lost 7 bases and J lost 6, with 18 bases in between. This CDR3 contains 14 residues. In DNA form, the CDR3 reads TGTGCCAGCACCCCGGCTCTGGGGATCTCTGAAGCTTTCTTT. It specifies CASTPALGISEAFF.

The chain carries TRBV7-9 and TRBJ1-2; D uncertain. Looked up from germline, CDR1 is SEHNR and CDR2 is FQNEAQ (reference sequence). V was pared by 0 bases and J by 5 bases, with 7 bases between. This CDR3 comprises 13 residues. The CDR3 DNA sequence: TGTGCCAGCAGCTTAGCCACAGTTTATGGCTACACCTTC. It encodes CASSLATVYGYTF.

This rearrangement joins TRBV7-9 to TRBJ1-1; D perhaps matches TRBD1 (5 bases). The CDR3 has 16 amino acids. Deletions cut 5 bases from V and 0 bases from J, with 16 bases between. The V gene's germline CDR1 is SEHNR and CDR2 FQNEAQ (reference sequence). CDR3 coding DNA: TGTGCCAGCAGCCTCCAACGGGGGGATATGAACACTGAAGCTTTCTTT. Encoded protein: CASSLQRGDMNTEAFF.

The rearrangement uses TRBV7-3 and TRBJ2-1; TRBD2 aligns across 11 bases. The length of the CDR3 is 16 residues. Looked up from germline, CDR1 is SGHTA and CDR2 is FQGTGA. The V and J ends lost 5 bases and 4 bases, in that order; junction bases with no gene match: 7. As DNA, the CDR3 is TGTGCCAGCAGCCGACGGGGGACTAGCGGTTACAATGAGCAGTTCTTC. It translates to CASSRRGTSGYNEQFF.

The chain combines TRBV29-1 with TRBJ1-1; 9 positions match TRBD1. CDR1 is SQVTM and CDR2 is ANQGSEA in the germline V gene. The J segment lost 2 bases and the V segment lost 7 bases, leaving 8 bases of the junction unmatched. This CDR3 has 14 residues. The CDR3: CSAAHRGPNTEAFF. The CDR3 nucleotides are TGCAGCGCTGCCCACAGGGGGCCCAACACTGAAGCTTTCTTT.

The rearrangement uses TRBV30 and TRBJ1-2; D is uncertain. Trimming took 3 bases from V and 0 from J, leaving 2 bases between them. The CDR3 has 11 amino acids. Germline CDR1 GTSNPN, CDR2 SVGIG (reference sequence). CDR3 loop: CAWRPNYGYTF. CDR3 coding DNA: TGTGCCTGGAGACCTAACTATGGCTACACCTTC.

The chain combines TRBV10-1 with TRBJ2-5; perhaps TRBD1 as D (5 bases). CDR1 and CDR2 from the germline V gene are WNHNN and SYGVQD (reference sequence). V was pared by 4 bases and J by 1 base, with 7 bases between. The CDR3 is made up of 13 amino acids. CDR3 region: CASSAGLQETQYF. The DNA of the CDR3 is TGCGCCAGCAGTGCAGGGCTCCAAGAGACCCAGTACTTC.

The rearrangement joins TRBV11-2 to TRBJ2-7; TRBD2 matches 9 bases. Germline V gene lookup returns CDR1 SGHAT and CDR2 FQNNGV. The CDR3 totals 18 residues. V lost 1 base to trimming and J lost 7 bases; unmatched junction nucleotides: 17. The CDR3 protein is CASSLVSTGAGGTKEQYF. CDR3 DNA: TGTGCCAGCAGCTTAGTTAGTACGGGCGCGGGGGGGACGAAGGAGCAGTACTTC.

This clone showed up just once. The chain joins TRBV13 to TRBJ2-1; no reliable D call. The V gene's germline CDR1 is PRHDT and CDR2 FYEKMQ (reference sequence). There are 12 residues in the CDR3. V was clipped by 1 base and J by 12 bases, with 10 bases between them. The chain's CDR3 is CASSLVGKTQFF. CDR3 DNA sequence: TGTGCCAGCAGCTTAGTCGGTAAGACGCAGTTCTTC.

The chain is built from TRBV6-5 and TRBJ2-3; D possibly uses TRBD1 or TRBD2 (5 bases each). The V gene's germline CDR1 is MNHEY and CDR2 SVGAGI. The V end lost 5 bases, the J end lost 4 bases, and 10 bases lay between the germline ends. The CDR3 has 13 amino acids. In nucleotides, the CDR3 is TGTGCCAGCAGTCGGGACCCCGCAGATACGCAGTATTTT. It encodes CASSRDPADTQYF.

The chain links TRBV6-5 to TRBJ1-2; no clear D. Germline lookup yields CDR1 MNHEY and CDR2 SVGAGI. The CDR3 consists of 13 residues. V lost 6 bases to trimming and J lost 8 bases, with 16 bases between them. As DNA, the CDR3 is TGTGCCAGCAGACTCGACGGTCGGGGAGGCTACACCTTC. As protein: CASRLDGRGGYTF.

V usage is TRBV3-1 (or the pseudogene TRBV3-2) and J usage is TRBJ1-2; possibly TRBD1 for D (5 bases). CDR1 is LGHDT and CDR2 is YNNKEL in the germline V gene (reference sequence). The CDR3 is 14 residues long. Between the trimmed V and J ends, which lost 3 bases and 5 bases, there was a span of 13 bases. This chain's CDR3 is CASSQAGRPYGYTF. CDR3 coding DNA: TGTGCCAGCAGCCAGGCGGGGCGCCCGTATGGCTACACCTTC.

V usage is TRBV6-1 and J usage is TRBJ2-1; D call uncertain. The CDR3 sequence is 15 residues long. CDR1 is MNHNS and CDR2 is SASEGT in the germline V gene. V was shortened by 2 bases and J by 0 bases, with 8 bases between the two germline ends. CDR3 nucleotides: TGTGCCAGCAGTGAACCGCCTCCCTCCTACAATGAGCAGTTCTTC. This codes for CASSEPPPSYNEQFF.

For this clone: Relative to the germline gene, one junction end is altered; a read error may explain this. The chain links TRBV28 to TRBJ2-7; D is uncertain. The germline CDR1 and CDR2 sequences are MDHEN and SYDVKM. This CDR3 has 10 amino acids. The CDR3: CASSSPSDPF. In DNA, the CDR3 is TGTGCCAGCAGTTCCCCCTCAGACCCTTTC. The entire variable domain, with the rest obtained from reference TRBV28 and TRBJ2-7, is as follows: DVKVTQSSRYLVKRTGEKVFLECVQDMDHENMFWYRQDPGLGLRLIYFSYDVKMKEKGDIPEGYSVSREKKERFSLILESASTNQTSMYLCASSSPSDPFGPGTRLTVT.

The chain couples TRBV29-1 to TRBJ1-4; TRBD1 aligns across 9 bases. The CDR3 contains 14 residues. The V gene end was trimmed by 3 bases and the J gene end by 8 bases; junction bases not matched to a gene: 7. Germline CDR1 is SQVTM and CDR2 is ANQGSEA. DNA of the CDR3: TGCAGCGTTGACCCCGGGACAGGGAGCGAAAAACTGTTTTTT. Translation: CSVDPGTGSEKLFF. Using reference TRBV29-1 and TRBJ1-4 for the parts outside the CDR3, the full variable domain is SAVISQKPSRDICQRGTSLTIQCQVDSQVTMMFWYRQQPGQSLTLIATANQGSEATYESGFVIDKFPISRPNLTFSTLTVSNMSPEDSSIYLCSVDPGTGSEKLFFGSGTQLSVL.

This chain links TRBV7-2 with TRBJ1-6; D unresolved. Trimming cost V 1 base and J 9 bases, with 7 bases left between them. The germline gives CDR1 SGHTA, CDR2 FQGNSA. The CDR3 covers 13 residues. This chain's CDR3 is CASSLEVPSPLHF. In DNA, the CDR3 is TGTGCCAGCAGCTTAGAGGTTCCTTCACCCCTCCACTTT.

The chain combines TRBV7-2 with TRBJ1-1, with TRBD1 as a possible D gene (6 bases). The CDR3 runs 14 residues. Between the trimmed V and J ends, which lost 5 bases and 10 bases, there was a span of 20 bases. The germline CDR1 and CDR2 sequences are SGHTA and FQGNSA. CDR3 bases: TGTGCCAGCAGCCGGCTATACAGGGACCTTGGAGCTTTCTTT. Translating it yields CASSRLYRDLGAFF. The full variable domain, completed using reference TRBV7-2 and TRBJ1-1, is GAGVSQSPSNKVTEKGKDVELRCDPISGHTALYWYRQSLGQGLEFLIYFQGNSAPDKSGLPSDRFSAERTGGSVSTLTIQRTQQEDSAVYLCASSRLYRDLGAFFGQGTRLTVV.

CDR3 DNA sequence: TGCAGTGCTAAGACAGACTATGGCTACACCTTC. As protein: CSAKTDYGYTF. The chain has TRBV20-1 and TRBJ1-2; possibly TRBD1 for D (5 bases). Germline V CDR1 and CDR2: DFQATT, SNEGSKA (reference sequence). Trimming took off 4 bases at V and 3 bases at J, with 6 bases between the two ends. The CDR3 spans 11 residues.

The table lists this clone with a count of one. The chain links TRBV7-8 to TRBJ2-7; no clear D gene. The germline V gene has CDR1 SGHVS and CDR2 FQNEAQ. V was pared by 5 bases and J by 3 bases, with 11 bases between. CDR3 size: 13 residues. In DNA, the CDR3 is TGTGCCAGCAGCCTACAATTGTACTACGAGCAGTACTTC. Translated: CASSLQLYYEQYF.